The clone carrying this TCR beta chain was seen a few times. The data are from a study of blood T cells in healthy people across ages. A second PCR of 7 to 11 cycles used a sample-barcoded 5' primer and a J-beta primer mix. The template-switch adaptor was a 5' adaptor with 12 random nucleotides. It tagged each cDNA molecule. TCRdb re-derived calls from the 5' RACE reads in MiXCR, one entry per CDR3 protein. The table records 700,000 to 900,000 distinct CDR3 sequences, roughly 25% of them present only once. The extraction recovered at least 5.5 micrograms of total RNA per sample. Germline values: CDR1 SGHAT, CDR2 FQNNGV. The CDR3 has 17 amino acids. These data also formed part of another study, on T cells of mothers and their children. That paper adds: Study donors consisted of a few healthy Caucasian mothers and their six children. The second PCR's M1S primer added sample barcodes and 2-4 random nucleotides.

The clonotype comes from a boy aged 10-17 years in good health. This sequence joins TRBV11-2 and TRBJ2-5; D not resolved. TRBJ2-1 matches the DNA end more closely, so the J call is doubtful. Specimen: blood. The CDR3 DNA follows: TGTGCCAGCAGCTTAGCACCCTCGAAGGAGTTCTACAATGAGCAGTTCTTC. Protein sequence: CASSLAPSKEFYNEQFF.